This T cell receptor (beta chain) was identified during a study of blood T cell repertoires in COVID-19. Study-level background: T cells, B-cell-depleted T cells, or PBMCs provided the cDNA or gDNA that served as material.

V dropped 1 base and J dropped 5; count of bases not matched to a gene: 1. CDR1 is MGHRA and CDR2 is YSYEKL in the germline V gene. The CDR3 loop spans 14 amino acids. TCRdb keeps only in-frame clones here, not all; method: immunoSEQ multiplex PCR. The sample includes fewer than 200,000 clones, just under 90% of them seen just once. The rearrangement links TRBV4-1 to TRBJ1-4; 7 nucleotides agree with TRBD1. This sequence was found in a woman aged 18-29 years who had recovered from COVID-19. The specimen was peripheral blood. In DNA form, the CDR3 reads TGCGCCAGCAGCCAAGGGGACAGCAATGAAAAACTGTTTTTT. Encoded protein: CASSQGDSNEKLFF.